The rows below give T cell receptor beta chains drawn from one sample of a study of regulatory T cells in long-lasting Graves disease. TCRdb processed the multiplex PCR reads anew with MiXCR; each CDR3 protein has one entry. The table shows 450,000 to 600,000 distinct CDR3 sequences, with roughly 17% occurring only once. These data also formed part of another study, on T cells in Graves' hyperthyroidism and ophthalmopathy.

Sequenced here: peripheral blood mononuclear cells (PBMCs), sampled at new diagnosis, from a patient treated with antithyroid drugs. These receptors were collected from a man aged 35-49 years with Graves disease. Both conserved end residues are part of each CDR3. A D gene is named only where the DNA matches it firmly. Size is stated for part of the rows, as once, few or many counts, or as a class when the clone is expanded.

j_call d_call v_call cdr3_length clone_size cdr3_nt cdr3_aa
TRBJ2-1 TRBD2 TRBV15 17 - TGTGCCACCAGCAGGGTCGTTTTGAGAGCGGGGGGCAATGAGCAGTTCTTC CATSRVVLRAGGNEQFF
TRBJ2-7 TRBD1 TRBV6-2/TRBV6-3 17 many TGTGCCAGCAGTGAAAGGACAGGGGGAACTTTGACCTACGAGCAGTACTTC CASSERTGGTLTYEQYF
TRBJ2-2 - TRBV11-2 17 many TGTGCCAGCAGCTTAGTACTCGTCGGGCGTGGCACCGGGGAGCTGTTTTTT CASSLVLVGRGTGELFF
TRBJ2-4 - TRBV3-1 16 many TGTGCCAGCAGCCAACAAGGGGCTAAGGTTGAAAACATTCAGTACTTC CASSQQGAKVENIQYF
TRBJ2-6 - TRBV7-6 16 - TGTGCCAGCAGCCTTGGGGTGGGACCTGGGGCCAACGTCCTGACTTTC CASSLGVGPGANVLTF
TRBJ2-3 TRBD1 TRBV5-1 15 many TGCGCCAGCAGCTTGGTGGGACAGGGGACAGATACGCAGTATTTT CASSLVGQGTDTQYF
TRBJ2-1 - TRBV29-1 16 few TGCAGCGTTGAAGAGGCTAGGGGGATGGGGTACAATGAGCAGTTCTTC CSVEEARGMGYNEQFF
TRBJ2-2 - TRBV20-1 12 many TGCAGTGCACGAGGGAACACCGGGGAGCTGTTTTTT CSARGNTGELFF
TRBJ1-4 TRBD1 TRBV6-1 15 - TGTGCCAGCAGACCCAGGGACAGGGAGACGGAAAAACTGTTTTTT CASRPRDRETEKLFF
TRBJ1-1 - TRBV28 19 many TGTGCCAGCAGTCTCCTAACATCCCTAGTGGGCAGGGATGGGTCTGAAGCTTTCTTT CASSLLTSLVGRDGSEAFF
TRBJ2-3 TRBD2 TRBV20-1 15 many TGCAGTGCCACAACGACTAGCGGGAGGACAGATACGCAGTATTTT CSATTTSGRTDTQYF
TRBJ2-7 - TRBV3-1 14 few TGTGCCAGCAGCCCCCACAGATCCCCCTACGAGCAGTACTTC CASSPHRSPYEQYF
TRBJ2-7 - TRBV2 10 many TGTGCCAGCGTCGCCTACGAGCAGTACTTC CASVAYEQYF
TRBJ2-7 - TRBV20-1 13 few TGCAGTGCAGGGCAGGGGAGGCAGTACGAGCAGTACTTC CSAGQGRQYEQYF
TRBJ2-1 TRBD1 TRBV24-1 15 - TGTGCCACCAGTGATACCGGGACAGTTTACAATGAGCAGTTCTTC CATSDTGTVYNEQFF
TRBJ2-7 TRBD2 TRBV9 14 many TGTGCCAGCAGCCTGCGGACTAGCGGGGACGAGCAGTACTTC CASSLRTSGDEQYF
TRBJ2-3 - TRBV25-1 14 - TGTGCCAGCAGTGTGTTGGGAAGCACAGATACGCAGTATTTT CASSVLGSTDTQYF
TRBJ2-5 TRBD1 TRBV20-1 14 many TGCAGTGCTAGCGACAGGGATTCAGGGGAGACCCAGTACTTC CSASDRDSGETQYF
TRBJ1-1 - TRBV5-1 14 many TGCGCCAGCAGCTTCCGGGAGTTGAACACTGAAGCTTTCTTT CASSFRELNTEAFF
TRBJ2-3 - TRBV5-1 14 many TGCGCCAGCAGCTTAAGGGGAAAGGGAGATACGCAGTATTTT CASSLRGKGDTQYF
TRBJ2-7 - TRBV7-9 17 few TGTGCCAGCAGCTTAACCAGGCTGGCGGCCATGGCGGGAGAGCAGTACTTC CASSLTRLAAMAGEQYF
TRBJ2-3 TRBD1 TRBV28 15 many TGTGCCAGCAGCTACAGACAGGGAAGCACAGATACGCAGTATTTT CASSYRQGSTDTQYF
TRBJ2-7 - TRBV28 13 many TGTGCCAGCAATTTAGCGGACTCCTACGAGCAGTACTTC CASNLADSYEQYF
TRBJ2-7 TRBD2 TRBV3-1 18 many TGTGCCAGCAGCCAAGCTCGGACTAGCGGGAGGGCCACCTACGAGCAGTACTTC CASSQARTSGRATYEQYF
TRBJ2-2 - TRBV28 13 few TGTGCCAGCAGTTTTCAGAGGGTCGGGGAGCTGTTTTTT CASSFQRVGELFF